The rows below give T cell receptor beta chains drawn from one sample of a study of OX40 agonist ivuxolimab in advanced cancers. The method was immunoSEQ multiplex PCR; TCRdb's version includes in-frame clones alone and lacks a portion of them. Of tens of thousands of clones listed, 85% to 90% were seen once; the top ten hold approximately 9.9%. This specimen consisted of CD4+ or CD8+ T cells sorted from blood, obtained in a trial of the OX40 agonist ivuxolimab. The receptors here all came from an adult with an advanced solid tumor such as melanoma, head and neck, liver or kidney cancer. The CDR3 runs from the conserved cysteine through the conserved F or W. A D gene is named only where the DNA matches it firmly. Size tells how often a clone was seen (once, few, many) or the class of an expanded clone, and some rows leave it out.

CDR3aa | CDR3nt | abundance | j_gene | v_gene | d_gene
CASSVVSGATDTQYF | TGTGCCAGCAGCGTAGTTAGCGGAGCCACAGATACGCAGTATTTT | NA | TRBJ2-3 | TRBV9 | NA
CAWSDEQGAFF | TGTGCCTGGAGTGATGAGCAGGGAGCTTTCTTT | NA | TRBJ1-1 | TRBV30 | NA
CASSLGQGAYNEQFF | TGTGCCAGCAGCTTAGGACAGGGGGCCTACAATGAGCAGTTCTTC | NA | TRBJ2-1 | TRBV11-3 | TRBD1
CASSFPEGPKHSYNEQFF | TGTGCCAGCAGCTTTCCCGAGGGGCCAAAACACTCCTACAATGAGCAGTTCTTC | NA | TRBJ2-1 | TRBV7-9 | NA
CASSLTGGVYGYTF | TGTGCCAGCAGCCTGACAGGGGGCGTCTATGGCTACACCTTC | NA | TRBJ1-2 | TRBV7-9 | TRBD1
CASSLSSSPGLAGARQETQYF | TGTGCCAGCAGTTTATCGAGTTCTCCGGGACTAGCGGGAGCAAGGCAAGAGACCCAGTACTTC | NA | TRBJ2-5 | TRBV27 | TRBD2
CASREGTESLTNTGELFF | TGTGCCAGCAGGGAAGGGACAGAGTCCCTCACGAACACCGGGGAGCTGTTTTTT | NA | TRBJ2-2 | TRBV7-9 | TRBD1
CASCGTGAYEQYF | TGTGCCAGTTGCGGGACAGGGGCCTACGAGCAGTACTTC | NA | TRBJ2-7 | TRBV19 | TRBD1
CASSLQGTNNYNEQFF | TGTGCCAGCAGTTTACAAGGGACTAACAACTACAATGAGCAGTTCTTC | NA | TRBJ2-1 | TRBV27 | TRBD2
CSVDLGGTDTQYF | TGCAGCGTTGACTTAGGGGGAACAGATACGCAGTATTTT | NA | TRBJ2-3 | TRBV29-1 | NA
CASSVVTSTDTQYF | TGTGCCAGCAGTGTGGTCACCAGCACAGATACGCAGTATTTT | once | TRBJ2-3 | TRBV2 | NA
CASSSSGTGEPEQYF | TGTGCCAGTAGTAGCTCCGGGACAGGGGAACCCGAGCAGTACTTC | NA | TRBJ2-7 | TRBV19 | TRBD1
CASEGQISYEQYF | TGTGCCAGCGAAGGACAGATCTCCTACGAGCAGTACTTC | NA | TRBJ2-7 | TRBV27 | NA
CASTGGYRDNQPQHF | TGTGCCAGCACAGGGGGCTATAGGGACAATCAGCCCCAGCATTTT | NA | TRBJ1-5 | TRBV28 | TRBD1
CASSPPPGRTDTQYF | TGTGCCAGCTCACCACCCCCAGGGAGAACAGATACGCAGTATTTT | NA | TRBJ2-3 | TRBV18 | NA
CASSTGQGWYEQYF | TGTGCCAGCAGTACAGGACAGGGTTGGTACGAGCAGTACTTC | NA | TRBJ2-7 | TRBV27 | TRBD1
CASSRHGYTF | TGTGCCAGCAGTCGTCATGGCTACACCTTC | NA | TRBJ1-2 | TRBV28 | NA
CASSQDPEAGALGYTF | TGCGCCAGCAGCCAAGATCCGGAGGCAGGGGCGCTTGGCTACACCTTC | NA | TRBJ1-2 | TRBV4-1 | NA
CASSTTGQGSGYTF | TGTGCCAGCAGCACGACGGGACAGGGGTCTGGCTACACCTTC | once | TRBJ1-2 | TRBV4-2 | TRBD1
CASSFYNGGNEKLFF | TGTGCCAGCAGCTTTTATAACGGTGGTAATGAAAAACTGTTTTTT | NA | TRBJ1-4 | TRBV5-6 | NA
CASSVEAERSEKLFF | TGTGCCAGCAGCGTAGAGGCAGAACGGAGTGAAAAACTGTTTTTT | NA | TRBJ1-4 | TRBV9 | NA
CASSPRGLGYTF | TGTGCCAGCAGCCCCAGGGGGCTAGGCTACACCTTC | few | TRBJ1-2 | TRBV5-5 | TRBD1
CASSIGGNSPLHF | TGTGCCAGTAGTATTGGCGGGAATTCACCCCTCCACTTT | NA | TRBJ1-6 | TRBV19 | NA
CASLPHPEGGETQYF | TGTGCCAGCCTCCCCCACCCCGAGGGAGGAGAGACCCAGTACTTC | NA | TRBJ2-5 | TRBV6-5 | NA
CASSLPGTGEAFF | TGTGCCAGCAGTTTACCTGGGACAGGCGAAGCTTTCTTT | NA | TRBJ1-1 | TRBV27 | TRBD1
CASSLGYTGGSYEQYF | TGTGCCAGCAGTCTGGGGTACACGGGAGGAAGCTACGAGCAGTACTTC | NA | TRBJ2-7 | TRBV28 | TRBD2
CASSPIIPNTEAFF | TGTGCCAGCAGTCCCATAATACCGAACACTGAAGCTTTCTTT | NA | TRBJ1-1 | TRBV28 | NA
CASRPAGGTYQPQHF | TGTGCCAGCAGGCCCGCAGGGGGCACTTATCAGCCCCAGCATTTT | NA | TRBJ1-5 | TRBV27 | TRBD1
CASSQDREGSSTDTQYF | TGCGCCAGCAGCCAAGATAGGGAGGGGAGTAGTACAGATACGCAGTATTTT | NA | TRBJ2-3 | TRBV4-1 | TRBD2
CASSLRPSGIGSTGELFF | TGCGCCAGCAGCTTGCGGCCTAGCGGGATCGGATCCACCGGGGAGCTGTTTTTT | NA | TRBJ2-2 | TRBV5-1 | TRBD2
CASSFTASSKAEQYF | TGCGCCAGCAGCTTCACAGCTTCGTCCAAGGCCGAGCAGTACTTC | NA | TRBJ2-7 | TRBV4-1 | NA
CASSVEGTYNEQFF | TGTGCCAGCAGCGTAGAGGGCACTTACAATGAGCAGTTCTTC | NA | TRBJ2-1 | TRBV9 | NA
CASSLLGGGYGYTF | TGCGCCAGCAGCTTGTTGGGGGGCGGCTATGGCTACACCTTC | once | TRBJ1-2 | TRBV5-1 | NA
CASSGPGLYEQYF | TGTGCCAGCAGTGGGCCGGGACTTTACGAGCAGTACTTC | NA | TRBJ2-7 | TRBV6-1 | NA
CASRGTGTNYGYTF | TGTGCCAGCAGAGGGACAGGGACTAACTATGGCTACACCTTC | NA | TRBJ1-2 | TRBV9 | TRBD1
CASSPRTGGTGYTF | TGTGCCAGCAGCCCGCGGACAGGGGGGACTGGCTACACCTTC | NA | TRBJ1-2 | TRBV5-4 | TRBD1
CASSVWSGETQYF | TGTGCCAGCAGCGTATGGTCGGGAGAGACCCAGTACTTC | NA | TRBJ2-5 | TRBV9 | NA
CASLSTSMNTEAFF | TGTGCCAGCTTGTCGACATCCATGAACACTGAAGCTTTCTTT | few | TRBJ1-1 | TRBV7-9 | NA
CASSLDPSYEQYF | TGTGCCAGCAGCTTAGATCCCTCCTACGAGCAGTACTTC | NA | TRBJ2-7 | TRBV11-3 | NA
CASSHSGTGHQPQHF | TGTGCCAGTAGTCACTCCGGGACAGGACATCAGCCCCAGCATTTT | NA | TRBJ1-5 | TRBV19 | TRBD1
CATGRGEKLFF | TGTGCCACCGGGAGAGGGGAAAAACTGTTTTTT | once | TRBJ1-4 | TRBV15 | NA
CASSRGLARQNEQFF | TGTGCCAGCAGCCGAGGACTAGCGAGACAAAATGAGCAGTTCTTC | NA | TRBJ2-1 | TRBV7-3 | TRBD2
CATSRDGVTYYEQYF | TGTGCCACCAGCAGAGATGGTGTCACTTACTACGAGCAGTACTTC | NA | TRBJ2-7 | TRBV15 | NA
CASSEPTETYNEQFF | TGTGCCAGCAGTGAACCAACGGAAACCTACAATGAGCAGTTCTTC | NA | TRBJ2-1 | TRBV6-1 | NA
CASSESGLAGVLTGELFF | TGTGCCAGCAGTGAAAGTGGGCTAGCGGGAGTGTTGACCGGGGAGCTGTTTTTT | NA | TRBJ2-2 | TRBV2 | TRBD2
CASSYRTSGANSEQYF | TGCGCCAGCAGCTACCGGACTAGCGGGGCCAATTCCGAGCAGTACTTC | NA | TRBJ2-7 | TRBV4-1 | TRBD2
CASSLGGNDGYTF | TGTGCCAGCAGCTTAGGAGGGAATGATGGCTACACCTTC | once | TRBJ1-2 | TRBV7-9 | NA
CASSGGLSSGNTIYF | TGCGCCAGCAGCGGAGGACTTTCCTCTGGAAACACCATATATTTT | NA | TRBJ1-3 | TRBV5-1 | NA
CASSQESASSYEQYF | TGTGCCAGCAGCCAAGAGTCCGCTAGCTCCTACGAGCAGTACTTC | NA | TRBJ2-7 | TRBV4-2 | NA
CASSLSDGHNEQFF | TGTGCCAGCAGCTTGTCTGACGGCCACAATGAGCAGTTCTTC | NA | TRBJ2-1 | TRBV11-2 | NA
CASSRTGGQETQYF | TGTGCCAGCAGTCGGACAGGGGGCCAAGAGACCCAGTACTTC | NA | TRBJ2-5 | TRBV7-8 | TRBD1